Listed here are 5 T cell receptor beta chains from one sample, sequenced in a study of pediatric ulcerative colitis. Method: immunoSEQ multiplex PCR; TCRdb's copy keeps in-frame clones and lacks some. The sample consists of some 9,100 clones, over 70% of them appearing once. Sequences were obtained from blood. These receptors originate from a girl under 18 with moderate ulcerative colitis.

This clone was seen more than once but under ten times. The J gene is TRBJ1-1, the V gene TRBV13; TRBD1 matches 7 bases. There are 14 residues in the CDR3. V trimming: 6 bases; J trimming: 5 bases; junction bases outside the gene matches: 9. Looked up from germline, CDR1 is PRHDT and CDR2 is FYEKMQ (reference sequence). The DNA of the CDR3 is TGTGCCAGCAGTCTTACAGGGGATTCGACTGAAGCTTTCTTT. It encodes CASSLTGDSTEAFF.

The rearrangement uses TRBV4-1 and TRBJ1-5, with TRBD1 identical over 9 bases. Germline V lookup: CDR1 MGHRA, CDR2 YSYEKL. This CDR3 region has 15 residues. The V and J ends lost 5 bases and 5 bases, in that order; junction bases with no gene match: 7. CDR3 sequence: CASSRLGQGDQPQHF. The CDR3 nucleotides are TGCGCCAGCAGCAGACTGGGACAGGGTGATCAGCCCCAGCATTTT.

This clone was seen a handful of times. The J gene is TRBJ1-2, the V gene TRBV4-2; the D is unclear. The CDR3 has 16 amino acids. The germline CDR1 and CDR2 sequences are LGHNA and YNFKEQ. V was shortened by 0 bases and J by 3 bases, with 14 bases between the two germline ends. DNA of the CDR3: TGTGCCAGCAGCCAAGAGTTTTACGGAGGATACTATGGCTACACCTTC. Translated, it gives CASSQEFYGGYYGYTF.

This clone was counted a few times. V is TRBV6-6 and J is TRBJ1-2; D unclear. Germline assignment: CDR1 MNHNY and CDR2 SVGAGI (reference sequence). The CDR3 totals 12 residues. V gave up 0 bases and J gave up 6 bases, with 5 bases separating them. The CDR3 spells CASSYSQDGYTF. The DNA for the CDR3 is TGTGCCAGCAGTTACTCGCAGGATGGCTACACCTTC.

The rearrangement links TRBV9 to TRBJ2-5, with 8 bases lining up with TRBD2. The junction had 3 bases not matched to a gene; V was cut back by 0 bases and J by 2 bases. This CDR3 region has 15 residues. Germline CDR1 SGDLS, CDR2 YYNGEE. The chain's CDR3 is CASSVDPSGQETQYF. The CDR3 DNA reads as TGTGCCAGCAGCGTAGACCCTAGCGGGCAAGAGACCCAGTACTTC.